The following is a TCR beta chain sequence with its context. The data derive from a study of shared clonotypes between healthy human individuals. In the study overall: There were three CD4 naive, three CD4 memory, two CD8 naive and one CD8 memory plates per donor.

Naivety among CD8 cells was defined by CD45RO negativity and positive CCR7 selection, thereby excluding terminally differentiated effector memory CD45RA+ cells. Here immunoSEQ multiplex PCR was the method, and the copy in TCRdb shows in-frame clones only, minus some. Here the sample spans fewer than 700,000 clones, roughly 95% being singletons. Germline assignment: CDR1 MDHEN and CDR2 SYDVKM. CDR3 length equals 13 residues. Trimming cost V 1 base and J 4 bases, with 8 bases left between them. Sequenced: naive CD8+ T cells sorted from blood. This clonotype was obtained from a woman in her 30s in good health. The V call is TRBV28, the J call TRBJ2-7; possible D gene TRBD2, 5 bases. This chain's CDR3 is CASSLFGVYEQYF. The CDR3 DNA reads as TGTGCCAGCAGTTTATTCGGGGTATACGAGCAGTACTTC. Full variable domain (rest looked up from reference TRBV28 and TRBJ2-7): DVKVTQSSRYLVKRTGEKVFLECVQDMDHENMFWYRQDPGLGLRLIYFSYDVKMKEKGDIPEGYSVSREKKERFSLILESASTNQTSMYLCASSLFGVYEQYFGPGTRLTVT.